Following are 31 T cell receptor beta chains from one sample sequenced in a study of tumor-infiltrating lymphocytes in primary liver carcinoma. Blood RNA was derived from unsorted whole blood, and germline DNA was extracted too. The input was about 500 ng total RNA; TCR beta cDNA was made from it with a constant-region primer. Libraries of TCR beta came from three nested multiplex PCR rounds with slightly modified ARM-PCR. Running roughly 10 cycles apiece, the first two PCR rounds relied on TRBV1-TRBV30 forward primers together with a C-beta reverse primer. TCRdb reprocessed the multiplex PCR reads via MiXCR and lists one record per CDR3 protein. The sample has approximately 330,000 distinct CDR3 sequences, less than 70% seen once. What was sequenced was peripheral blood. The receptors here all came from a middle-aged man with primary liver carcinoma and hepatitis B virus infection.

V usage is TRBV11-1 and J usage is TRBJ2-1; D unresolved. This CDR3 is 16 amino acids long. CDR1 is SGHAT and CDR2 is FQDESV in the germline V gene (reference sequence). V was shortened by 5 bases and J by 0 bases, with 14 bases between the two germline ends. CDR3 protein: CASSVALPNSYNEQFF. The CDR3 coding sequence is TGTGCCAGCAGCGTGGCACTACCTAACTCCTACAATGAGCAGTTCTTC.

Points on this clonotype: The junction and the germline gene differ at one end; a read error may be behind it. The CDR3 region is CATQQTGPSTDMQYF. DNA of the CDR3: TGTGCCACCCAACAGACAGGGCCTAGCACAGATATGCAGTATTTT. The chain employs TRBV10-3 and TRBJ2-3; 7 bases are a match to TRBD1. CDR3 length: 15 residues. Looked up from germline, CDR1 is ENHRY and CDR2 is SYGVKD.

About this clonotype itself: Germline is not matched at one junction end, which may reflect a read error. The chain has TRBV6-5 and TRBJ2-6; D is perhaps TRBD1 (5 bases). Germline CDR1 is MNHEY and CDR2 is SVGAGI. The CDR3 length is 17 residues. The CDR3 DNA follows: TGTGCCAGCAGTCCCGTGAGGTTATCCTCTGGGGCCAACGCCCTGACTTTC. Translated, it gives CASSPVRLSSGANALTF.

For this clonotype: At one of its ends the junction is not consistent with the germline gene, which may arise from a read error. The gene calls are TRBV10-3 and TRBJ2-6; a possible D gene is TRBD1 (5 bases). This CDR3 has 19 amino acids. The germline gives CDR1 ENHRY, CDR2 SYGVKD. The CDR3, as DNA: TGTGCCATCAGTGAGACCTACCGGCGGACCCTCTCTGGGGCCAACGTCCTGTCTTTC. Its protein is CAISETYRRTLSGANVLSF.

The V gene is TRBV29-1, the J gene TRBJ2-1; 7 positions match TRBD2. This CDR3 contains 14 residues. Germline CDR1 SQVTM, CDR2 ANQGSEA. J was trimmed by 9 bases and V by 6 bases; bases with no gene match: 14. CDR3 coding DNA: TGCAGCGTGGCGGGACCAGCGGGAACGGTTGAGCAGTTCTTC. Translating it yields CSVAGPAGTVEQFF.

In regard to this clonotype: A much larger clone sits a single nucleotide away, making a read error possible. The rearrangement links TRBV7-8 to TRBJ2-7; weak D call: TRBD2 (6 bases). The V and J ends lost 1 base and 2 bases respectively, with 15 bases between them. CDR1 is SGHVS, CDR2 FQNEAQ, per germline. This CDR3 spans 16 amino acids. The CDR3 nucleotides read TGTGCCAGCAGCTTAGGTGGTAGCGGATTGCCCTACGAGCAGTACTTC. This codes for CASSLGGSGLPYEQYF.

This clonotype has ten or more counts. The rearrangement uses TRBV4-1 and TRBJ2-1; D call uncertain. CDR3 length: 12 residues. Germline lookup yields CDR1 MGHRA and CDR2 YSYEKL. V shed 4 bases and J shed 10 bases, with 11 bases lying between them. CDR3 sequence (DNA): TGCGCCAGCAGCCCCGTTGCCGGGGAGCAGTTCTTC. It translates to CASSPVAGEQFF.

Note on this clonotype: Just one base apart from a much larger clone, this may be a read error. The gene calls are TRBV12-3 or TRBV12-4 and TRBJ1-5; D perhaps matches TRBD1 (5 bases). The CDR3 length is 14 residues. The CDR3 is CASRSTDSNQSQHF. The CDR3 DNA sequence: TGTGCCAGCAGGTCGACAGATAGCAATCAGTCCCAGCATTTT.

This clonotype was seen a few times. A much larger clone differs from this one at a single base, so this may be a read error. V is TRBV29-1 and J is TRBJ2-5; D is unresolved. This CDR3 has 12 residues. Germline V gene sequence: CDR1 SQVTM, CDR2 ANQGSEA. In DNA form, the CDR3 reads TGCAGCGTTGCGGCGAGCCAAGAGATCCAGTACTTC. This gives the protein CSVAASQEIQYF.

Of note for this clonotype: The junction departs from germline at one end; a sequencing error may be responsible. The chain couples TRBV4-1 to TRBJ1-1; D unclear. Germline values: CDR1 MGHRA, CDR2 YSYEKL. This CDR3 contains 12 residues. As DNA, the CDR3 is TGCGCCAGCAGCCAAAAGAACACTGAAGCTCTCTTT. This encodes CASSQKNTEALF.

V gene TRBV11-2 combines with J gene TRBJ2-7, with D unresolved. V lost 9 bases, J lost 2 bases, and 14 bases lay in between. Germline V lookup: CDR1 SGHAT, CDR2 FQNNGV. CDR3 length: 13 amino acids. The CDR3 nucleotides are TGTGCCAGTAGTTTAGTTAGGGCCTACGAGCAGTACTTC. Residues: CASSLVRAYEQYF.

By share, this clonotype counts as medium-sized. The chain recombines TRBV11-2 with TRBJ2-5; D may be TRBD1 (6 bases). The CDR3 is 13 amino acids. Germline CDR1 is SGHAT and CDR2 is FQNNGV. Trimming took off 4 bases at V and 2 bases at J, with 8 bases between the two ends. CDR3 nucleotides: TGTGCCAGCAGCTCAGGACAGCAAGAGACCCAGTACTTC. Protein sequence: CASSSGQQETQYF.

As concerns this clonotype: A read error is possible here, since a much larger clone lies one base away. The chain combines TRBV6-6 with TRBJ2-5; possibly TRBD2 for D (5 bases). This CDR3 is built from 12 residues. Germline lookup yields CDR1 MNHNY and CDR2 SVGAGI (reference sequence). CDR3 region: CAGRGLQETQYF. CDR3 sequence (DNA): TGTGCCGGCAGAGGGCTCCAAGAGACCCAGTACTTC.

Comment on this clonotype: A junction end diverges from the germline sequence, so it may reflect a read error. The rearrangement uses TRBV5-4 and TRBJ2-5; TRBD2 agrees at 12 bases. The CDR3 extends over 17 amino acids. CDR1 SGHNT and CDR2 YYREEE come from the germline V gene (reference sequence). The CDR3 loop is CASRLEWTSGIQETQYF. CDR3 sequence (DNA): TGTGCCAGCCGCTTGGAGTGGACTAGCGGGATTCAAGAGACCCAGTACTTC.

This rearrangement joins TRBV6-6 to TRBJ1-4; D gene unclear. V gave up 8 bases and J gave up 3 bases, with 10 bases separating them. The CDR3 is 13 amino acids. CDR1 and CDR2 from the germline V gene are MNHNY and SVGAGI (reference sequence). CDR3 region: CASCPAANEKLFF. The CDR3 bases are TGTGCCAGCTGCCCTGCAGCTAATGAAAAACTGTTTTTT.

The sample holds many counts of this clonotype. The chain links TRBV6-2 or TRBV6-3 to TRBJ2-7, with D tentatively TRBD2 (6 bases). This CDR3 has 14 residues. The V and J ends lost 6 bases and 0 bases respectively, with 12 bases between them. Germline V CDR1 and CDR2: MNHEY, SVGEGT. CDR3 region: CASRSAGLSYEQYF. CDR3 DNA: TGTGCCAGCAGGTCCGCGGGACTCTCCTACGAGCAGTACTTC.

The V and J genes are TRBV5-4 and TRBJ2-6; no reliable D call. Germline V gene lookup returns CDR1 SGHNT and CDR2 YYREEE (reference sequence). The V gene lost 4 bases and the J gene lost 0 bases, with 11 bases spanning the gap. The CDR3 covers 16 residues. The CDR3 here is CASSPPENSGANVLTF. Written as DNA, the CDR3 is TGTGCCAGCAGCCCCCCGGAAAACTCTGGGGCCAACGTCCTGACTTTC. Combining the CDR3 with reference TRBV5-4 and TRBJ2-6 gives the whole variable domain ETGVTQSPTHLIKTRGQQVTLRCSSQSGHNTVSWYQQALGQGPQFIFQYYREEENGRGNFPPRFSGLQFPNYSSELNVNALELDDSALYLCASSPPENSGANVLTFGAGSRLTVL.

Concerning this clonotype itself: The germline gene is not matched at one end of the junction; a read error may be the cause. The rearrangement joins TRBV11-2 to TRBJ2-1, with TRBD2 matching 8 bases. Germline V gene sequence: CDR1 SGHAT, CDR2 FQNNGV. The CDR3 consists of 14 residues. DNA of the CDR3: TGTGCCAGCAGCCCGGGAGGGCTCCGGAATGAGCAGTTTTTC. Protein: CASSPGGLRNEQFF.

To note about this clonotype: This may come from a read error, since a much larger clone is one base off. The rearrangement links TRBV6-1 to TRBJ2-3; TRBD2 might be the D (6 bases). Germline V gene lookup returns CDR1 MNHNS and CDR2 SASEGT. The CDR3 totals 12 residues. V lost 6 bases and J 7 bases, leaving 11 bases between the germline ends. CDR3 bases: TGTGCCAGCAGGTCGGCGGGAAATACGCAGTATTTT. This codes for CASRSAGNTQYF.

About this clonotype: At one boundary the junction diverges from the germline segment, which might be a read error. The rearrangement joins TRBV11-2 to TRBJ2-2; 8 nucleotides align to TRBD2. The CDR3 is 16 amino acids. Germline values: CDR1 SGHAT, CDR2 FQNNGV. CDR3 sequence (DNA): TGTGCCAGCAAGCGAACTAGCGGAAGGAACACCGTGGAGCGGTTTTTT. Protein sequence: CASKRTSGRNTVERFF.

As concerns this clonotype: A read error is likely, as this CDR3 ends without the conserved phenylalanine or tryptophan. J is TRBJ2-7 and V is TRBV12-3 or TRBV12-4; D remains unclear. The CDR3 contains 14 residues. Trimming left V 3 bases short and J 0 bases short, with 9 bases between. This CDR3 reads CASSFVASSYEQYL. The DNA of the CDR3 is TGTGCCAGCAGTTTTGTCGCCAGCTCCTACGAGCAGTACCTC.

With regard to this clonotype: With a much larger clone just one base away, this may be a read error. The genes are TRBV6-6 and TRBJ1-3; no clear D gene. CDR1 and CDR2 (germline): MNHNY, SVGAGI (reference sequence). V gave up 5 bases and J gave up 0 bases, with 5 bases separating them. The CDR3 spans 13 residues. The DNA for the CDR3 is TGTGCCAGCAGTACGTTCTCTGGAAACACCATATATTTT. This sequence encodes CASSTFSGNTIYF.

Of note for this clonotype: The junction departs from germline at one end; a sequencing error may be responsible. This chain uses TRBV6-6 with TRBJ2-5; D gene unclear. The CDR3 extends over 14 amino acids. The germline CDR1 and CDR2 sequences are MNHNY and SVGAGI (reference sequence). The CDR3 sequence: CAISYDGNQGTQYF. The CDR3 nucleotides read TGTGCCATCAGCTACGACGGTAACCAAGGGACCCAGTACTTC.

The V call is TRBV18, the J call TRBJ1-1; D is unresolved. The CDR3 totals 13 residues. V lost 3 bases and J lost 1, with 6 bases in between. Germline V gives CDR1 KGHSH, CDR2 LQKENI. The CDR3: CASSPGRNTEAFF. In DNA form, the CDR3 reads TGTGCCAGCTCACCCGGAAGGAACACTGAAGCTTTCTTT.

As concerns this clonotype: This clone may be a read error of a much larger clone one base away. The chain links TRBV6-1 to TRBJ2-7; D uncertain. In germline, CDR1 is MNHNS, CDR2 SASEGT. This CDR3 has 10 amino acids. As DNA, the CDR3 is TGTACCAGCAGTGAAAACGAGCAGTACTTC. Translated: CTSSENEQYF.

This chain joins TRBV11-2 and TRBJ2-3; 8 bases are a match to TRBD2. The CDR3 extends over 18 amino acids. CDR1 is SGHAT and CDR2 is FQNNGV in the germline V gene. V was pared by 5 bases and J by 0 bases, with 13 bases of the junction left unmatched. The CDR3 spells CASSHGLAGWSSTDTQYF. In nucleotides, the CDR3 is TGTGCCAGCAGCCACGGACTAGCAGGATGGTCTAGCACAGATACGCAGTATTTT.

Concerning this clonotype itself: This may arise from a read error, as a much more abundant clone is one base away. Without the conserved terminal phenylalanine or tryptophan, this CDR3 likely stems from a read error. The chain employs TRBV10-3 and TRBJ1-1; TRBD1 aligns across 7 bases. The germline gives CDR1 ENHRY, CDR2 SYGVKD. The CDR3 is made up of 14 amino acids. Trimming cost V 0 bases and J 5 bases; bases outside gene matches: 3. The CDR3 spells CAISESTGRTEAFL. In DNA form, the CDR3 reads TGTGCCATCAGTGAGTCGACAGGGAGGACTGAAGCTTTCCTT.

This clonotype was seen only a few times. The chain joins TRBV19 to TRBJ2-3; TRBD1 is a possible D gene (6 bases). Per germline, CDR1 LNHDA and CDR2 SQIVND (reference sequence). This CDR3 comprises 12 residues. Deletions cut 8 bases from V and 3 bases from J, with 9 bases between. CDR3 coding DNA: TGTGCCAGTGGAACAGGGACAGATACGCAGTATTTT. It encodes CASGTGTDTQYF.

The J gene is TRBJ2-2, the V gene TRBV28; 12 bases agree with TRBD1. CDR1 is MDHEN, CDR2 SYDVKM, per germline. The CDR3 length is 16 residues. Losses at the gene ends were 5 bases for V and 5 bases for J; bases not matched to a gene: 6. The CDR3 region has the DNA TGTGCCAGCAGTACTCCGGGACAGGGGGCTACCGGGGAGCTGTTTTTT. It yields the protein CASSTPGQGATGELFF. Full variable domain (missing parts from reference TRBV28 and TRBJ2-2): DVKVTQSSRYLVKRTGEKVFLECVQDMDHENMFWYRQDPGLGLRLIYFSYDVKMKEKGDIPEGYSVSREKKERFSLILESASTNQTSMYLCASSTPGQGATGELFFGEGSRLTVL.

In the case of this clonotype: A much bigger clone sits one base away, suggesting this may be a read error. The J gene is TRBJ2-7, the V gene TRBV6-1; 7 nucleotides match TRBD2. CDR1 is MNHNS, CDR2 SASEGT, per germline. The CDR3 sequence is 14 residues long. The CDR3 spells CTSSDRREGYEQYF. In nucleotides, the CDR3 is TGTACCAGCAGCGACCGGAGGGAGGGCTACGAGCAGTACTTC.

On this clonotype itself: This may come from a read error, since a much larger clone is one base off. CDR3 nucleotides: TGTGCCAGCAGTTCAGCGGACGGATTGGGACGGCCCCAGCATTTT. Encoded protein: CASSSADGLGRPQHF. The V call is TRBV6-5, the J call TRBJ1-5, with D tentatively TRBD1 (5 bases). The V gene's germline CDR1 is MNHEY and CDR2 SVGAGI. This CDR3 is built from 15 residues. V lost 4 bases to trimming and J lost 9 bases, with 19 bases between them.